This T cell receptor beta chain was captured in a study of CD8 T cells in ankylosing spondylitis. Study results and limitations: Ankylosing spondylitis blood appeared to carry a characteristic TCR beta motif of eight or nine highly homologous variants.

The germline V gene encodes CDR1 ENHRY and CDR2 SYGVKD. The V gene lost 5 bases and the J gene lost 4 bases, with 12 bases spanning the gap. The CDR3 runs to 13 residues. TCRdb called the 5' RACE reads again in MiXCR, with one record for every CDR3 protein. This sample has approximately 400,000 distinct CDR3 sequences, with 17% found just once. Note on this clonotype: Antigen specificity is unknown.

The material sequenced was blood, either unsorted or a sorted T cell fraction (not recorded which). This TCR was sampled from a male donor with ankylosing spondylitis. The V call is TRBV10-3, the J call TRBJ2-7; a weak D match, TRBD2 (6 bases). Written as DNA, the CDR3 is TGTGCCATCAGTCGCGGGGTTCGATACGAGCAGTACTTC. Amino acids: CAISRGVRYEQYF.